The rows below give T cell receptor beta chains drawn from one sample of a study of cytomegalovirus exposure and HLA in healthy donors. Here immunoSEQ multiplex PCR was the method, and the copy in TCRdb shows in-frame clones only, minus some. This sample yields 150,000 to 200,000 clones, of which over 65% are seen a single time; under 4% belongs to the top ten. The sample comprised PBMCs. The receptors were gathered from a woman aged 35 to 49 in good health and CMV-seronegative. Both conserved end residues are part of each CDR3. D genes are given only for firm matches. Only part of the rows carry a size: once, few, many, or a class if the clone is expanded.

v_gene	j_gene	abundance	d_gene	CDR3aa	CDR3nt
TRBV28	TRBJ1-5	.	TRBD1	CASSRTGLYSNQPQHF	TGTGCCAGCAGTCGGACAGGCCTCTATAGCAATCAGCCCCAGCATTTT
TRBV28	TRBJ2-3	.	.	CASSLSGSTDTQYF	TGCGCCAGCAGTTTATCAGGTTCCACAGATACGCAGTATTTT
TRBV5-6	TRBJ2-5	.	.	CASSLVGGTHQETQYF	TGTGCCAGCAGCTTGGTTGGAGGGACTCACCAAGAGACCCAGTACTTC
TRBV5-1	TRBJ2-5	.	.	CASSLGREGGTQYF	TGCGCCAGCAGCTTGGGCAGGGAAGGGGGGACCCAGTACTTC
TRBV2	TRBJ2-1	.	.	CASSTAFYNEQFF	TGTGCCAGCAGTACTGCCTTCTACAATGAGCAGTTCTTC
TRBV4-1	TRBJ1-1	.	.	CASSRHKGGLPIVDEAFF	TGCGCCAGCAGCCGCCACAAAGGAGGGTTACCCATTGTCGATGAAGCTTTCTTT
TRBV4-1	TRBJ2-5	few	.	CASSQDSWTQYF	TGCGCCAGCAGCCAAGATTCGTGGACCCAGTACTTC
TRBV5-1	TRBJ2-2	.	TRBD1	CASRPPGQGLSGELFF	TGCGCCAGCCGACCTCCGGGACAGGGGTTGTCCGGGGAGCTGTTTTTT
TRBV2	TRBJ2-3	.	TRBD1	CASSVGQGEFTDTQYF	TGTGCCAGCAGTGTGGGACAGGGGGAATTCACAGATACGCAGTATTTT
TRBV9	TRBJ2-7	.	.	CASSAALTGASSYEQYF	TGTGCCAGCAGCGCGGCCTTAACAGGAGCCAGCTCCTACGAGCAGTACTTC
TRBV27	TRBJ2-7	.	TRBD1	CASRQKWDSLYEQYF	TGTGCCAGCAGGCAAAAATGGGACAGCCTCTACGAGCAGTACTTC
TRBV28	TRBJ2-7	few	TRBD1	CASSFTGTGGYEQYF	TGTGCCAGCAGTTTTACCGGGACAGGGGGCTACGAGCAGTACTTC
TRBV5-1	TRBJ2-5	.	TRBD2	CASSSLAGSETQYF	TGCGCCAGCAGCTCGTTAGCGGGGTCAGAGACCCAGTACTTC
TRBV18	TRBJ2-1	once	TRBD2	CASSSGLAAYNERFF	TGTGCCAGCTCATCCGGACTAGCGGCCTACAATGAGCGGTTCTTC
TRBV2	TRBJ1-1	.	TRBD1	CASSSQGARNTEAFF	TGTGCCAGCAGTTCGCAGGGGGCAAGGAACACTGAAGCTTTCTTT
TRBV5-6	TRBJ1-2	.	.	CASSSLTENYGYTF	TGTGCCAGCAGCTCCCTGACAGAAAACTATGGCTACACCTTC
TRBV5-4	TRBJ2-7	.	TRBD1	CASTLPGQGAYEQYF	TGTGCCAGCACTCTACCGGGACAGGGGGCTTACGAGCAGTACTTC
TRBV5-1	TRBJ2-3	once	TRBD1	CASSLRRDRADTQYF	TGCGCCAGCAGCTTGCGGCGGGACAGGGCCGATACGCAGTATTTT
TRBV5-5	TRBJ1-6	.	.	CASSLLQINSPLHF	TGTGCCAGCAGCTTACTCCAAATCAATTCACCCCTCCACTTT
TRBV4-1	TRBJ1-4	.	TRBD1	CASNGQASTNEKLFF	TGCGCCAGCAACGGACAGGCCTCAACTAATGAAAAACTGTTTTTT
TRBV7-9	TRBJ2-7	.	TRBD2	CASSALPSGGPSYEQYF	TGTGCCAGCAGCGCACTCCCCAGCGGGGGCCCTTCCTACGAGCAGTACTTC
TRBV5-1	TRBJ2-3	few	TRBD1	CASSNDRANTQYF	TGCGCCAGCAGCAACGACAGGGCAAATACGCAGTATTTT
TRBV27	TRBJ1-2	.	.	CASRRTASNYGYTF	TGTGCCAGCAGGAGGACAGCCTCTAACTATGGCTACACCTTC
TRBV5-4	TRBJ1-6	few	.	CASSPDRGSPLHF	TGTGCCAGCAGCCCAGATAGGGGCTCACCCCTCCACTTT
TRBV25-1	TRBJ2-3	.	TRBD2	CASSDPRGGIDTQYF	TGTGCCAGCAGTGATCCCCGGGGGGGCATAGATACGCAGTATTTT
TRBV19	TRBJ1-1	few	.	CASTRMWGRRTEAFF	TGTGCCAGTACACGTATGTGGGGGCGGAGGACTGAAGCTTTCTTT
TRBV6-1	TRBJ1-2	.	TRBD1	CASSGQGTDGYTF	TGTGCCAGCAGTGGACAGGGTACGGATGGCTACACCTTC
TRBV5-6	TRBJ1-5	.	.	CASSLAVRETPPHF	TGTGCCAGCAGCTTGGCTGTCAGGGAAACTCCCCCGCATTTT
TRBV4-2	TRBJ2-7	.	.	CASSQDLGTLSGEQYF	TGTGCCAGCAGCCAAGATTTGGGCACCTTAAGCGGCGAGCAGTACTTC
TRBV2	TRBJ2-7	.	TRBD1	CAGSTGASYEQYF	TGTGCCGGCTCAACAGGGGCATCCTACGAGCAGTACTTC
TRBV6-6	TRBJ2-3	few	TRBD1	CASRDRGSEDTQYF	TGTGCCAGCAGGGACAGGGGCTCCGAAGATACGCAGTATTTT
TRBV7-9	TRBJ1-5	.	.	CSSSLWIIGGNQPQHF	TGTTCCAGCAGCTTATGGATAATCGGGGGCAATCAGCCCCAGCATTTT
TRBV28	TRBJ1-6	.	TRBD1	CASSLGAGQNSPLHF	TGTGCCAGCAGTTTAGGGGCGGGACAGAATTCACCCCTCCACTTT
TRBV28	TRBJ1-1	.	TRBD1	CASPTRGGAPTEAFF	TGTGCCAGCCCTACTAGAGGGGGCGCGCCCACTGAAGCTTTCTTT
TRBV4-1	TRBJ2-7	.	.	CASSQVFQVTYEQYF	TGCGCCAGCAGCCAAGTGTTCCAGGTGACCTACGAGCAGTACTTC
TRBV2	TRBJ2-2	.	.	CASRQGTANTGELFF	TGTGCCAGCAGGCAGGGGACGGCGAACACCGGGGAGCTGTTTTTT
TRBV2	TRBJ1-4	.	.	CASRQGSNEKLFF	TGTGCCAGCAGGCAGGGAAGTAATGAAAAACTGTTTTTT
TRBV18	TRBJ1-1	.	.	CASSPQGRGTEAFF	TGTGCCAGCTCACCGCAGGGGCGAGGAACTGAAGCTTTCTTT
TRBV6-6	TRBJ1-1	once	TRBD1	CASSHSGQGGTEAFF	TGTGCCAGCAGCCATTCGGGACAGGGGGGCACTGAAGCTTTCTTT
TRBV28	TRBJ2-7	.	TRBD1	CASSWTGDSYEQYF	TGTGCCAGCAGTTGGACAGGGGACTCCTACGAGCAGTACTTC
TRBV19	TRBJ1-5	.	TRBD1	CASSIVRDRGSNQPQHF	TGTGCCAGTAGTATAGTCCGGGACAGGGGTAGCAATCAGCCCCAGCATTTT
TRBV5-6	TRBJ2-5	.	.	CASSSLGKETQYF	TGTGCCAGCAGCTCACTAGGAAAAGAGACCCAGTACTTC
TRBV9	TRBJ2-7	.	TRBD1	CASSVKDRDDYEQYF	TGTGCCAGCAGCGTAAAGGACAGGGACGACTACGAGCAGTACTTC
TRBV18	TRBJ2-7	few	.	CASCKAEGYEQYF	TGTGCCAGCTGCAAAGCGGAAGGGTACGAGCAGTACTTC
TRBV5-1	TRBJ2-1	.	.	CASSLGGGASYNEQFF	TGCGCCAGCAGCTTGGGGGGTGGGGCCTCCTACAATGAGCAGTTCTTC
TRBV5-1	TRBJ2-3	.	.	CASSPQRGSTDTQYF	TGCGCCAGCAGCCCACAGAGGGGGAGCACAGATACGCAGTATTTT
TRBV5-1	TRBJ2-7	.	TRBD2	CASRRTSGGTLEQYF	TGCGCCAGCAGACGGACTAGCGGGGGGACTCTTGAGCAGTACTTC
TRBV5-1	TRBJ1-1	once	.	CASSSGTTEAFF	TGCGCCAGCAGCTCGGGGACAACCGAAGCTTTCTTT
TRBV5-6	TRBJ2-7	.	.	CASSRNRRSYEQYF	TGTGCCAGCAGCCGGAACAGGCGATCCTACGAGCAGTACTTC
TRBV7-9	TRBJ2-5	.	.	CASSRGGGPQETQYF	TGTGCCAGCAGCCGAGGGGGGGGGCCCCAAGAGACCCAGTACTTC
TRBV5-6	TRBJ1-1	.	.	CASSLGAGMILAEAFF	TGTGCCAGCAGCTTGGGAGCAGGGATGATATTGGCTGAAGCTTTCTTT
TRBV2	TRBJ1-1	.	TRBD1	CASTLTGPNTEAFF	TGTGCCAGCACCCTGACAGGGCCGAACACTGAAGCTTTCTTT
TRBV5-1	TRBJ2-5	.	.	CASSLSADGTQYF	TGCGCCAGCAGCTTGTCGGCGGATGGGACCCAGTACTTC